This entry lists 20 T cell receptor beta chains sequenced from one sample in a study of cytomegalovirus exposure and HLA in healthy donors. 60 Vbeta and 13 Jbeta primers were used in PCR. TCRdb's copy holds only in-frame clones and misses some; the assay was immunoSEQ multiplex PCR. The sample records under 130,000 clones, around 80% being singletons. The sequenced sample consisted of PBMCs. All receptors come from a woman aged 18-29 years in good health and CMV-seropositive.

This chain joins TRBV20-1 and TRBJ2-7; D may be TRBD2 (5 bases). The CDR3 length is 11 residues. Germline V gene sequence: CDR1 DFQATT, CDR2 SNEGSKA (reference sequence). Trimming took off 3 bases at V and 9 bases at J, with 12 bases between the two ends. As DNA, the CDR3 is TGCAGTGCTAGGATCACCGGAGGGCAGTACTTC. Amino acids: CSARITGGQYF.

V and J are TRBV7-3 and TRBJ2-1; D possibly corresponds to TRBD2 (6 bases). V lost 2 bases, J lost 9 bases, and 20 bases lay in between. Germline-derived CDR1 and CDR2 are SGHTA and FQGTGA. The CDR3 is made up of 16 amino acids. This CDR3 reads CASSLSRERRRGEQFF. CDR3 coding DNA: TGTGCCAGCAGCTTATCCAGGGAGAGACGGCGGGGTGAGCAGTTCTTC.

Concerning this clone itself: Other nucleotide sequences in the sample specify the same CDR3. The chain carries TRBV29-1 and TRBJ1-1, with 7 bases lining up with TRBD1. With V trimmed by 6 bases and J by 3 bases, 7 bases remained unmatched. This CDR3 has 13 amino acids. Per the germline V gene, CDR1 is SQVTM and CDR2 is ANQGSEA. CDR3 sequence: CSVSTGSDTEAFF. In DNA, the CDR3 is TGCAGCGTATCGACAGGGTCGGACACTGAAGCTTTCTTT.

The V and J genes are TRBV7-3 and TRBJ1-2, with 7 bases lining up with TRBD1. Trimming at V came to 5 bases and at J to 8 bases, leaving 8 bases not matched to a gene. Per germline, CDR1 SGHTA and CDR2 FQGTGA. The CDR3 is made up of 13 amino acids. CDR3: CASSPRTGGGYTF. The CDR3 bases are TGTGCCAGCAGCCCGAGGACAGGCGGAGGCTACACCTTC.

The rearrangement uses TRBV11-2 and TRBJ1-2; TRBD1 might be the D (5 bases). There are 13 residues in the CDR3. The V end lost 5 bases, the J end lost 5 bases, and 12 bases lay between the germline ends. Germline assignment: CDR1 SGHAT and CDR2 FQNNGV. The CDR3 DNA reads as TGTGCCAGCAGCCCTCGGGGGGGGTATGGCTACACCTTC. Its translation is CASSPRGGYGYTF. Variable domain in full (rest from reference TRBV11-2 and TRBJ1-2): EAGVAQSPRYKIIEKRQSVAFWCNPISGHATLYWYQQILGQGPKLLIQFQNNGVVDDSQLPKDRFSAERLKGVDSTLKIQPAKLEDSAVYLCASSPRGGYGYTFGSGTRLTVV.

This chain links TRBV29-1 with TRBJ2-5, with D perhaps TRBD1 (6 bases). CDR3 length: 12 residues. The germline V and J ends were trimmed by 8 bases and 2 bases, with 12 bases remaining between them. Germline assignment: CDR1 SQVTM and CDR2 ANQGSEA. CDR3 sequence: CSLGQRQETQYF. As DNA, the CDR3 is TGCAGCCTTGGACAGAGACAAGAGACCCAGTACTTC.

The V and J genes are TRBV6-5 and TRBJ1-2; no definite D call. Between the trimmed V and J ends, which lost 6 bases and 4 bases, there was a span of 15 bases. This CDR3 region has 14 residues. Germline lookup yields CDR1 MNHEY and CDR2 SVGAGI. The DNA of the CDR3 is TGTGCCAGCAGCCCATCCTACTCTAGCTATGGCTACACCTTC. It is translated as CASSPSYSSYGYTF.

The chain is built from TRBV6-5 and TRBJ2-7, with D possibly matching TRBD1 (5 bases). The CDR3 has 14 residues. Germline V gene data show CDR1 as MNHEY and CDR2 as SVGAGI. The V end lost 6 bases, the J end lost 3 bases, and 15 bases lay between the germline ends. The CDR3 nucleotides read TGTGCCAGCAGGGACCACGACAGAAGCTACGAGCAGTACTTC. It yields the protein CASRDHDRSYEQYF.

The chain recombines TRBV9 with TRBJ2-5; D is perhaps TRBD1 (6 bases). V shed 3 bases and J shed 2 bases, with 11 bases lying between them. The V gene's germline CDR1 is SGDLS and CDR2 YYNGEE. The CDR3 has 14 amino acids. In DNA form, the CDR3 reads TGTGCCAGCAGCGGGGGACACATACAAGAGACCCAGTACTTC. It yields the protein CASSGGHIQETQYF.

The chain links TRBV6-4 to TRBJ2-1, with D possibly TRBD2 on 6 matching bases. This CDR3 contains 15 residues. V was trimmed by 3 bases and J by 3 bases, leaving 12 bases between them. Germline lookup yields CDR1 MRHNA and CDR2 SNTAGT. Written as DNA, the CDR3 is TGTGCCAGCAGTGAACCCGGGGGAAGCTACAATGAGCAGTTCTTC. Its protein product is CASSEPGGSYNEQFF.

J is TRBJ1-2 and V is TRBV7-3; D is unclear. Between the trimmed V and J ends, which lost 1 base and 1 base, there was a span of 10 bases. This CDR3 is 15 amino acids long. Germline CDR1 reads SGHTA; CDR2 reads FQGTGA. CDR3 nucleotide sequence: TGTGCCAGCAGCTTAAATGGCGGGAATAACTATGGCTACACCTTC. Protein: CASSLNGGNNYGYTF. Supplemented by reference TRBV7-3 and TRBJ1-2, the full variable domain reads GAGVSQTPSNKVTEKGKYVELRCDPISGHTALYWYRQSLGQGPEFLIYFQGTGAADDSGLPNDRFFAVRPEGSVSTLKIQRTERGDSAVYLCASSLNGGNNYGYTFGSGTRLTVV.

The chain is built from TRBV4-1 and TRBJ1-1, with D unresolved. The CDR3 has 13 residues. Trimming took off 3 bases at V and 3 bases at J, with 8 bases between the two ends. CDR1 and CDR2 from the germline V gene are MGHRA and YSYEKL. The CDR3 reads CASSHLPHTEAFF. DNA of the CDR3: TGCGCCAGCAGCCATCTCCCCCACACTGAAGCTTTCTTT.

The V gene is TRBV6-1, the J gene TRBJ2-7; TRBD1 agrees at 9 bases. The CDR3 is made up of 14 amino acids. The germline gives CDR1 MNHNS, CDR2 SASEGT. With V trimmed by 10 bases and J by 6 bases, 13 bases remained unmatched. CDR3 in DNA: TGTGCCACCGGAACCGGGACAGGGTTACGCGAGCAGTACTTC. Its protein product is CATGTGTGLREQYF.

CDR3 DNA: TGCGCCAGCAGCCGGACAGGAGCTAACTATGGCTACACCTTC. Its protein is CASSRTGANYGYTF. V gene TRBV4-3 combines with J gene TRBJ1-2; 7 nucleotides match TRBD1. The germline CDR1 and CDR2 sequences are LGHNA and YSLEER. The CDR3 extends over 14 amino acids. Trimming cost V 4 bases and J 0 bases; bases outside gene matches: 2.

The chain recombines TRBV5-3 with TRBJ2-1; TRBD1 matches 9 bases. TRBV5-3 is marked as an open reading frame, function uncertain. Trimming cost V 8 bases and J 4 bases; bases outside gene matches: 4. The CDR3 length is 13 residues. The CDR3 nucleotides are TGTGCCAGCGGGGACAGGGTATACAATGAGCAGTTCTTC. This encodes CASGDRVYNEQFF.

The chain uses TRBV27 and TRBJ1-5; D possibly corresponds to TRBD1 (5 bases). The CDR3 loop spans 14 amino acids. The V end was cut by 2 bases, the J end by 7 bases, with 12 bases between. In germline, CDR1 is MNHEY, CDR2 SMNVEV (reference sequence). Written as DNA, the CDR3 is TGTGCCAGCAGTTTAAGGAGGGGAGGGCAGCCCCAGCATTTT. This translates into CASSLRRGGQPQHF.

The chain combines TRBV10-3 with TRBJ1-5; 10 positions agree with TRBD1. This CDR3 has 16 residues. Per the germline V gene, CDR1 is ENHRY and CDR2 is SYGVKD. V shed 3 bases and J 5 bases; nucleotides not matched to a gene: 7. The CDR3 sequence is CAISDYDRGRDQPQHF. In nucleotides, the CDR3 is TGTGCCATCAGTGACTATGACAGGGGGCGGGATCAGCCCCAGCATTTT.

The chain couples TRBV29-1 to TRBJ1-4, with TRBD1 matching 8 bases. Germline V lookup: CDR1 SQVTM, CDR2 ANQGSEA. The CDR3 is 14 amino acids. The J segment lost 6 bases and the V segment lost 3 bases, leaving 6 bases of the junction unmatched. In DNA form, the CDR3 reads TGCAGCGTTGATACAGGGACAGGCTATGAAAAACTGTTTTTT. Encoded protein: CSVDTGTGYEKLFF.

CDR3 loop: CASSQGTGLAGFWEETQYF. The CDR3 nucleotides are TGTGCCAGCAGCCAAGGAACAGGACTAGCGGGATTTTGGGAAGAGACCCAGTACTTC. The chain employs TRBV14 and TRBJ2-5; TRBD2 matches at 12 bases. The germline CDR1 and CDR2 sequences are SGHDN and FVKESK. The trim removed 1 base at V and 3 bases at J, leaving 12 bases unmatched. This CDR3 region has 19 residues.

This CDR3 reads CASSYSRESYGYTF. As DNA, the CDR3 is TGTGCCAGCAGTTACTCGCGTGAGAGCTATGGCTACACCTTC. The chain uses TRBV6-6 and TRBJ1-2; D call uncertain. Germline V CDR1 and CDR2: MNHNY, SVGAGI (reference sequence). The ends were cut back, 0 bases at V and 4 bases at J, with 9 bases in the middle. The CDR3 loop spans 14 amino acids.